This TCR beta chain was captured by sequencing in a study of T cells after yellow fever vaccination. Study-wide results and limits: When the response was secondary, it was weaker but reached its peak faster, day 5 versus 15. The bulk population could contribute abundant contaminating clonotypes to FACS-sorted repertoires.

TCRdb itself ran the 5' RACE reads through MiXCR, one entry per CDR3 protein. The sample holds about 350,000 distinct CDR3 sequences; approximately 13% are singletons and the top ten take 3.2%. V gave up 8 bases and J gave up 4 bases, with 18 bases separating them. Germline-derived CDR1 and CDR2 are SEHNR and FQNEAQ (reference sequence). CDR3 length equals 15 residues. Notes on this clonotype: Its target is unknown.

The starting material was CD4+ T cells sorted from PBMCs, obtained 15 days after the yellow fever booster vaccination. The J gene is TRBJ1-3, the V gene TRBV7-9; TRBD1 might be the D (5 bases). The sequence was obtained from a man aged 18 to 35 who received the YFV17D yellow fever vaccine. CDR3 loop: CASPPDGAKGNTIYF. The DNA of the CDR3 is TGTGCCAGCCCCCCAGATGGGGCTAAGGGAAACACCATATATTTT.